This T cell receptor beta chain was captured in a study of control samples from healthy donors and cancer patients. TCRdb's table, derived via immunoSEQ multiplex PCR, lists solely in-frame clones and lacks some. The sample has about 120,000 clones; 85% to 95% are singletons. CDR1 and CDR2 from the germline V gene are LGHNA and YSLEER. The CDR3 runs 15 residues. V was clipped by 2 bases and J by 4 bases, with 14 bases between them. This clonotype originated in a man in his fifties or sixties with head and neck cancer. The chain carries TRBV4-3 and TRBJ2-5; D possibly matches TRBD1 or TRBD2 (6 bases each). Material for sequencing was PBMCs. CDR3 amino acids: CASSQLGGRGETQYF. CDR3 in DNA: TGCGCCAGCAGCCAACTTGGGGGGCGGGGAGAGACCCAGTACTTC.